These 5 T cell receptor beta chains were all obtained from the same sample, sequenced in a study of identical twins. Using its own MiXCR run on the 5' RACE reads, TCRdb lists one record per CDR3 protein. The profile shows around 480,000 distinct CDR3 sequences, approximately 14% of them singletons. The sample also formed part of further work on yellow fever vaccine responses in identical twins.

Sequencing was done on a sample of CD4+ T cells sorted from blood. All receptors derive from a woman between 18 and 29 years old in good health.

This clonotype was seen more than once but under ten times. The chain couples TRBV6-1 to TRBJ2-3, with 10 bases matching TRBD1. The germline V gene has CDR1 MNHNS and CDR2 SASEGT. With 5 bases clipped from V and 5 bases from J, the junction kept 7 bases outside the gene matches. The CDR3 consists of 15 residues. CDR3 amino acids: CASSQGQGQGDTQYF. The CDR3 DNA reads TGTGCCAGCAGTCAGGGACAGGGGCAGGGAGATACGCAGTATTTT.

The chain links TRBV5-1 to TRBJ2-2; TRBD1 or TRBD2 may be the D gene (5 bases each). V was pared by 3 bases and J by 3 bases, with 12 bases between. The CDR3 has 15 residues. The germline CDR1 and CDR2 sequences are SGHRS and YFSETQ. The CDR3 here is CASSWGSQYTGELFF. The CDR3 DNA is TGCGCCAGCAGCTGGGGGAGCCAATACACCGGGGAGCTGTTTTTT.

This clonotype occurred many times. The chain carries TRBV5-1 and TRBJ2-2; weak D call: TRBD1 (5 bases). V was pared by 2 bases and J by 4 bases, with 6 bases between. Germline V gene lookup returns CDR1 SGHRS and CDR2 YFSETQ. There are 13 residues in the CDR3. This chain's CDR3 is CASSFRVTGELFF. As DNA, the CDR3 is TGCGCCAGCAGCTTCAGGGTCACCGGGGAGCTGTTTTTT.

This clonotype was detected only a few times. V and J are TRBV20-1 and TRBJ2-7; D not resolved. The CDR3 covers 13 residues. V gave up 0 bases and J gave up 2 bases, with 8 bases separating them. The germline V gene encodes CDR1 DFQATT and CDR2 SNEGSKA (reference sequence). The CDR3 spells CSAREHFTYEQYF. The CDR3, as DNA: TGCAGTGCTAGAGAGCACTTTACCTACGAGCAGTACTTC.

A single count supports this clonotype. This may be a read error: a much more frequent sequence differs by one nucleotide. The CDR3 sequence is CSASWTGGSNTEAFF. CDR3 sequence (DNA): TGCAGTGCTAGTTGGACAGGGGGCTCAAACACTGAAGCTTTCTTT. The chain has TRBV20-1 and TRBJ1-1, with TRBD1 identical over 11 bases. The CDR3 has 15 amino acids. V lost 3 bases, J lost 2 bases, and 5 bases stayed unmatched. Germline V gene lookup returns CDR1 DFQATT and CDR2 SNEGSKA (reference sequence).